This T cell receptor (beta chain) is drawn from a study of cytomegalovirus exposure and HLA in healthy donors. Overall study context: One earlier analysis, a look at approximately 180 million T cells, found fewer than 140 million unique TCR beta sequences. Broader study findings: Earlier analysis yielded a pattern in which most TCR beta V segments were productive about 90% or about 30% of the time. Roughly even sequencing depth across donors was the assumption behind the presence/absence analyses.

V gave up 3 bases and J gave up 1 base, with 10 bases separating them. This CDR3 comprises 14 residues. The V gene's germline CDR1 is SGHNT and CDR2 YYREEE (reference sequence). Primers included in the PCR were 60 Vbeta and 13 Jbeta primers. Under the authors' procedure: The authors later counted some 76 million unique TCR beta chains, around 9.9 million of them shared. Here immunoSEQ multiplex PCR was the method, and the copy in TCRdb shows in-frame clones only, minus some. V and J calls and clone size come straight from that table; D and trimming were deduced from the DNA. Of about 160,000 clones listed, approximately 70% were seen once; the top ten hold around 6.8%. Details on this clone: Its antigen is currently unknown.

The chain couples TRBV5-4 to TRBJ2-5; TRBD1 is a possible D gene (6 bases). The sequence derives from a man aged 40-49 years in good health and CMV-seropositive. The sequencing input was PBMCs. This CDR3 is CASSSYRVQETQYF. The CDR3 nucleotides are TGTGCCAGCAGCTCCTACAGGGTCCAAGAGACCCAGTACTTC.